These T cell receptor beta chains were read from a single sample in a study of naive and memory T cell subsets. TCRdb re-called the UMI-ligation and nested PCR reads with MiXCR, one entry per CDR3 protein. The profile shows some 110,000 distinct CDR3 sequences, 13% to 15% of them singletons. Sequencing was carried out using naive CD8+ T cells from blood. These TCRs come from a human donor in good health. CDR3s include the opening cysteine and the closing phenylalanine or tryptophan. Fields, in order: J gene, D gene, V gene, clone size, CDR3 DNA, CDR3 protein. The D gene is left open where the match is weak. A row's size may be missing; if present it is once, few, many or a size class.

TRBJ1-2 - TRBV4-3 - TGCGCCAGCAGCCCCCTTCCTCAGACAGGCAACTATGGCTACACCTTC CASSPLPQTGNYGYTF
TRBJ2-1 TRBD2 TRBV30 few TGTGCCTGGAAGGGACTAAGCTCCTACAATGAGCAGTTCTTC CAWKGLSSYNEQFF
TRBJ1-2 - TRBV3-1 many TGTGCCAGCAGCCAAGAGTTGGAGAGGAATGGCTACACCTTC CASSQELERNGYTF
TRBJ2-3 - TRBV7-6 - TGTGCCAGCAGCTTAATATGGGGGGCCACAGATACGCAGTATTTT CASSLIWGATDTQYF
TRBJ1-2 TRBD1 TRBV27 few TGTGCCAGCACCCTTTCAGGGGGCAGGGACTATGGCTACACCTTC CASTLSGGRDYGYTF
TRBJ2-7 TRBD2 TRBV4-1 - TGCGCCAGCAGCGTCACGGGAGGGTATGACGAGCAGTACTTC CASSVTGGYDEQYF
TRBJ2-7 TRBD1 TRBV4-2 many TGTGCCAGCAGCGGACAGGACAGACGCTGGCAGTACTTC CASSGQDRRWQYF
TRBJ1-2 - TRBV29-1 - TGCAGCGCCCTCTCAGGGCCGGCTAACTATGGCTACACCTTC CSALSGPANYGYTF
TRBJ1-1 - TRBV19 many TGTGCCAGTAGTATAGCTTCGAACACTGAAGCTTTCTTT CASSIASNTEAFF
TRBJ2-1 - TRBV2 few TGTGCCAGCAGTGATTCGCCGGACAATGAGCAGTTCTTC CASSDSPDNEQFF
TRBJ2-3 - TRBV2 few TGTGCCAGCAGTAAACTACAGGGAACCACAGATACGCAGTATTTT CASSKLQGTTDTQYF
TRBJ1-2 - TRBV25-1 - TGTGCCAGCAGTTCAAACCTGGCCTGGAACGGGCTGTATGGCTACACCTTC CASSSNLAWNGLYGYTF
TRBJ2-7 TRBD1 TRBV7-2 - TGTGCCAGCAGCTTAGGACAGGGTCCGGCCTACGAGCAGTACTTC CASSLGQGPAYEQYF
TRBJ2-1 - TRBV4-3 few TGCGCCAGCAGCCAGGGATACAATGAGCAGTTCTTC CASSQGYNEQFF
TRBJ2-1 TRBD1 TRBV14 - TGTGCCAGCAGCCACGGGACAGTCCGCAATGAGCAGTTCTTC CASSHGTVRNEQFF
TRBJ1-2 - TRBV6-1 - TGTGCCAGCAGTGGACGACAGTTAGAAAGGGGCTACACCTTC CASSGRQLERGYTF
TRBJ2-1 TRBD2 TRBV4-2 - TGTGCCAGCAGCCAAGAGGGCGGACTAGCCCCTGATGAGCAGTTCTTC CASSQEGGLAPDEQFF
TRBJ2-7 - TRBV12-3/TRBV12-4 - TGTGCCAGCAGTTTGGCAGCGTTTGGCGAGCAGTACTTC CASSLAAFGEQYF
TRBJ2-1 - TRBV5-4 - TGTGCCAGCAGCTGGGAGGTGGGAATCAATCAGGATGAGCAGTTCTTC CASSWEVGINQDEQFF
TRBJ2-5 TRBD2 TRBV29-1 - TGCAGCGTTGGGCTCGAGGGACTAGCGGGAGGGGTCCTAGGCTTC CSVGLEGLAGGVLGF
TRBJ2-1 - TRBV19 few TGTGCCAGTAGTATACCCACTTACAATGAGCAGTTCTTC CASSIPTYNEQFF
TRBJ2-3 - TRBV7-7 few TGTGCTAGCAGCCCAGACACGGCAGATACGCAGTATTTT CASSPDTADTQYF
TRBJ2-1 - TRBV13 many TGTGCCAGCAGCTTAGGGGCCGGGCAGCAGTTCTTC CASSLGAGQQFF
TRBJ2-1 - TRBV5-1 - TGCGCCAGCAGTTCAGTTGGGAATGAGCAGTTCTTC CASSSVGNEQFF
TRBJ2-2 - TRBV29-1 - TGCAGCGTTATTAGGTCCGGGGAGCTGTTTTTT CSVIRSGELFF
TRBJ2-7 - TRBV3-1 few TGTGCCAGCAGCCCCCTGGCGGAAACTACCTACGAGCAGTACTTC CASSPLAETTYEQYF
TRBJ2-5 - TRBV6-1 many TGTGCCAGCAGCTACCTGGGGCAGCAAGAGACCCAGTACTTC CASSYLGQQETQYF
TRBJ2-7 - TRBV15 - TGTGCCACCAGCAGAGATCGTAGAGACGAGCAGTACTTC CATSRDRRDEQYF
TRBJ2-3 - TRBV29-1 few TGCAGCGTTCGCGCCGGCGGGCAGGGCGAGGTCACAGATACGCAGTATTTT CSVRAGGQGEVTDTQYF
TRBJ2-7 - TRBV6-1 - TGTGCCAGCAGCAATGATGGGACGACCACGTCCTACGAGCAGTACTTC CASSNDGTTTSYEQYF
TRBJ2-1 - TRBV5-1 few TGCGCCAGCAGCTTAGTGGGATTCAATGAGCAGTTCTTC CASSLVGFNEQFF
TRBJ1-1 - TRBV28 - TGTGCCAGCAGTTTATTAAGGGAAAAGAACACTGAAGCTTTCTTT CASSLLREKNTEAFF
TRBJ2-5 TRBD2 TRBV5-1 few TGCGCCAGCAGCTTGATCCATCTAGCGGGGGTGGAGACCCAGTACTTC CASSLIHLAGVETQYF
TRBJ2-1 - TRBV7-8 few TGTGCCAGCAGCAAAAGCTACAATGAGCAGTTCTTC CASSKSYNEQFF
TRBJ2-3 - TRBV6-2/TRBV6-3 - TGTGCCAGCAGTTACTTTACCAGCACGGATACGCAGTATTTT CASSYFTSTDTQYF
TRBJ2-7 - TRBV27 - TGTGCCAGCAGTTTAGTGGGTCGGGGCTACGAGCAGTACTTC CASSLVGRGYEQYF
TRBJ2-5 - TRBV3-1 - TGTGCCAGCAGCCAAGATCAGTTCCGGGCCAGAGAGACCCAGTACTTC CASSQDQFRARETQYF
TRBJ2-5 - TRBV5-4 many TGTGCCAGCAGCTTGTCGGGTCAAGAGACCCAGTACTTC CASSLSGQETQYF
TRBJ2-3 - TRBV29-1 - TGCAGCGTTGAAGGAGGAGCAGATACGCAGTATTTT CSVEGGADTQYF
TRBJ2-3 - TRBV5-8 few TGTGCCAGCAGCTTGGAGCCAGTCCCTAGCACAGATACGCAGTATTTT CASSLEPVPSTDTQYF
TRBJ2-3 - TRBV30 many TGTGCCTGGAGTTATAGGACAGATACGCAGTATTTT CAWSYRTDTQYF
TRBJ2-5 TRBD1 TRBV12-3/TRBV12-4 few TGTGCCAGCACGGAGACAGGGGGAGAGACCCAGTACTTC CASTETGGETQYF